Listed below are T cell receptor beta chains from one sample, sequenced in a study of T cells expressing NK-cell markers. No DNA is given; TCRdb re-called the 5' RACE reads and lists each CDR3 protein once. This sample contains 300,000 to 450,000 distinct CDR3 sequences. The sample comprised blood T cells: a sorted CD56 or NKG2C T cell subset, CD4+ or CD8+ T cells, or bulk PBMC T cells (not recorded which). The origin of the receptors is a man aged 18 to 69 in good health. Both conserved end residues are part of each CDR3. Fields, in order: V gene, clone size, J gene, CDR3 protein. Size tells how often a clone was seen (once, few, many) or the class of an expanded clone, and some rows leave it out.

v_call: TRBV15; clone_size: .; j_call: TRBJ2-5; cdr3_aa: CATSRVQGAWETQYF
v_call: TRBV12-3/TRBV12-4; clone_size: medium-sized; j_call: TRBJ2-3; cdr3_aa: CASKLEGSGTQYF
v_call: TRBV11-3; clone_size: .; j_call: TRBJ2-3; cdr3_aa: CASSPRDGKKQYF
v_call: TRBV12-3/TRBV12-4; clone_size: .; j_call: TRBJ1-5; cdr3_aa: CASIQDRGKNQPQHF
v_call: TRBV28; clone_size: .; j_call: TRBJ2-3; cdr3_aa: CASGGGYSSTDTQYF
v_call: TRBV29-1; clone_size: .; j_call: TRBJ1-1; cdr3_aa: CSGAGGRGTEAFF
v_call: TRBV6-2/TRBV6-3; clone_size: .; j_call: TRBJ2-3; cdr3_aa: CASSYSGRATDTQYF
v_call: TRBV20-1; clone_size: .; j_call: TRBJ2-3; cdr3_aa: CSASGTPGSTDTQYF
v_call: TRBV6-1; clone_size: .; j_call: TRBJ2-7; cdr3_aa: CASSEDRVLNEQYF
v_call: TRBV18; clone_size: .; j_call: TRBJ2-7; cdr3_aa: CASSPLGRGSEQYF
v_call: TRBV29-1; clone_size: .; j_call: TRBJ2-5; cdr3_aa: CSVVVDSKETQYF
v_call: TRBV9; clone_size: .; j_call: TRBJ2-2; cdr3_aa: CASSVTTTSSGELFF
v_call: TRBV29-1; clone_size: .; j_call: TRBJ2-1; cdr3_aa: CSADTTYNEQFF
v_call: TRBV20-1; clone_size: .; j_call: TRBJ2-3; cdr3_aa: CSARDFSGLYTDTQYF
v_call: TRBV12-3/TRBV12-4; clone_size: .; j_call: TRBJ2-1; cdr3_aa: CASSLPGDPQQFF
v_call: TRBV20-1; clone_size: .; j_call: TRBJ2-7; cdr3_aa: CSARGTTSFEQYF
v_call: TRBV6-1; clone_size: .; j_call: TRBJ2-2; cdr3_aa: CASSGFSRASTGELFF
v_call: TRBV6-4; clone_size: .; j_call: TRBJ2-1; cdr3_aa: CATSGGPSSYNEQFF
v_call: TRBV4-2; clone_size: .; j_call: TRBJ2-1; cdr3_aa: CASSQDKGNPGYNEQFF
v_call: TRBV29-1; clone_size: .; j_call: TRBJ2-1; cdr3_aa: CSVETRALKNEQFF
v_call: TRBV12-3/TRBV12-4; clone_size: .; j_call: TRBJ2-2; cdr3_aa: CASSLGGVKNTGELFF
v_call: TRBV19; clone_size: .; j_call: TRBJ2-3; cdr3_aa: CASSAGTGGNIDTQYF
v_call: TRBV6-4; clone_size: .; j_call: TRBJ1-1; cdr3_aa: CASSDRDRGLIGFLTEAFF
v_call: TRBV7-9; clone_size: .; j_call: TRBJ2-7; cdr3_aa: CASSLGAGATIYEQYF
v_call: TRBV19; clone_size: .; j_call: TRBJ2-2; cdr3_aa: CASTTRNTGELFF
v_call: TRBV24-1; clone_size: .; j_call: TRBJ2-1; cdr3_aa: CATSDPSPRSYNEQFF
v_call: TRBV7-2; clone_size: .; j_call: TRBJ2-7; cdr3_aa: CASSFNALGAYEQYF
v_call: TRBV25-1; clone_size: .; j_call: TRBJ2-3; cdr3_aa: CASGPPRGDTQYF